One and the same sample provided the 3 T cell receptor beta chains below, sequenced in a study of shared clonotypes between healthy human individuals. Sequenced by immunoSEQ multiplex PCR; TCRdb stores in-frame clones only, minus some. The sample has roughly 570,000 clones, 98% seen once; the top ten hold 0.3%. Naivety among CD8 cells was defined by CD45RO negativity and positive CCR7 selection, thereby excluding terminally differentiated effector memory CD45RA+ cells. Material: naive CD8+ T cells sorted from blood. The source is a man in his thirties or forties in good health.

This chain joins TRBV5-4 and TRBJ2-3, with 14 bases that match TRBD2. The CDR3 has 17 amino acids. Unmatched junction bases numbered 5, after V lost 4 bases and J lost 1 base. CDR1 and CDR2 (germline): SGHNT, YYREEE (reference sequence). The chain's CDR3 is CASSIGTSGSGTDTQYF. The CDR3, as DNA: TGTGCCAGCAGCATTGGGACTAGCGGGAGCGGCACAGATACGCAGTATTTT.

The chain carries TRBV5-4 and TRBJ2-7; the D is unclear. Looked up from germline, CDR1 is SGHNT and CDR2 is YYREEE (reference sequence). The CDR3 spans 13 residues. The V gene lost 4 bases and the J gene lost 5 bases, with 13 bases spanning the gap. This CDR3 is CASSPWEGHEQYF. CDR3 nucleotides: TGTGCCAGCAGCCCTTGGGAAGGCCACGAGCAGTACTTC.

In nucleotides, the CDR3 is TGTGCCAGCAGCTCAATCACGGGACTCCAGAACACTGAAGCTTTCTTT. Protein sequence: CASSSITGLQNTEAFF. The chain combines TRBV7-9 with TRBJ1-1; tentatively, D is TRBD1 (5 bases). The CDR3 contains 16 residues. V was clipped by 4 bases and J by 1 base, with 16 bases between them. Germline V lookup: CDR1 SEHNR, CDR2 FQNEAQ (reference sequence). Full variable domain (missing parts from reference TRBV7-9 and TRBJ1-1): DTGVSQNPRHKITKRGQNVTFRCDPISEHNRLYWYRQTLGQGPEFLTYFQNEAQLEKSRLLSDRFSAERPKGSFSTLEIQRTEQGDSAMYLCASSSITGLQNTEAFFGQGTRLTVV.